Below, one TCR beta chain is given with its context. TCRdb reanalysed the 5' RACE reads using MiXCR and keeps one entry per CDR3 protein. The table lists roughly 150,000 distinct CDR3 sequences, under 35% of them singletons, with 4.5% to 6% in the top ten. This record belongs to a study of CD8 T cells in ankylosing spondylitis. Germline V gene data show CDR1 as DFQATT and CDR2 as SNEGSKA (reference sequence). The V gene end was trimmed by 6 bases and the J gene end by 4 bases; junction bases not matched to a gene: 3. The CDR3 length is 12 residues. The chain is built from TRBV20-1 and TRBJ1-3; 7 bases are a match to TRBD1. This clonotype was obtained from a male donor with ankylosing spondylitis. Sequenced sample: synovial fluid, either unsorted or a sorted T cell fraction (not recorded which). The CDR3 loop is CSARTGGNTIYF. CDR3 in DNA: TGCAGTGCAAGGACAGGAGGAAACACCATATATTTT.